Each of the 10 T cell receptor beta chains below was sequenced from the same sample in a study of CD8 T cells in ankylosing spondylitis. Study findings and constraints: One TCR beta motif, made up of roughly 8 highly homologous variants, appeared characteristic of ankylosing spondylitis blood.

Using its own MiXCR run on the 5' RACE reads, TCRdb lists one record per CDR3 protein. The repertoire has roughly 700,000 distinct CDR3 sequences, under 20% of them found once; the top ten carry about a fifth. Antigens for these TCRs are unknown. What was sequenced was blood, either unsorted or a sorted T cell fraction (not recorded which). The receptor source for this set is a male donor with ankylosing spondylitis.

The J gene is TRBJ2-5, the V gene TRBV7-9; 9 bases map to TRBD1. The CDR3 runs to 16 residues. Germline V gives CDR1 SEHNR, CDR2 FQNEAQ (reference sequence). V dropped 4 bases and J dropped 1; count of bases not matched to a gene: 7. The CDR3 DNA follows: TGTGCCAGCAGCTCCAACACACAGGGGGCCCAAGAGACCCAGTACTTC. Its protein product is CASSSNTQGAQETQYF.

This chain joins TRBV28 and TRBJ2-1; TRBD2 is a possible D gene (6 bases). Per germline, CDR1 MDHEN and CDR2 SYDVKM. Trimming removed 4 bases from V and 0 bases from J, with 10 bases in between. CDR3 size: 15 residues. CDR3 residues: CASSSWGVSYNEQFF. CDR3 bases: TGTGCCAGCAGTTCCTGGGGGGTCTCCTACAATGAGCAGTTCTTC. Supplemented by reference TRBV28 and TRBJ2-1, the full variable domain reads DVKVTQSSRYLVKRTGEKVFLECVQDMDHENMFWYRQDPGLGLRLIYFSYDVKMKEKGDIPEGYSVSREKKERFSLILESASTNQTSMYLCASSSWGVSYNEQFFGPGTRLTVL.

The chain links TRBV12-3 or TRBV12-4 to TRBJ2-1; 10 bases line up with TRBD2. V dropped 3 bases and J dropped 6; count of bases not matched to a gene: 11. This CDR3 region has 17 residues. CDR3 residues: CASSFLRPGLASNEQFF. CDR3 sequence (DNA): TGTGCCAGCAGTTTCCTCAGACCGGGACTAGCGTCCAATGAGCAGTTCTTC.

The gene calls are TRBV5-1 and TRBJ2-5; 7 bases map to TRBD2. The CDR3 extends over 15 amino acids. Looked up from germline, CDR1 is SGHRS and CDR2 is YFSETQ. Trimming at V came to 4 bases and at J to 0 bases, leaving 6 bases not matched to a gene. In DNA form, the CDR3 reads TGCGCCAGCAGCCCCTTGGGGGGGGACCAAGAGACCCAGTACTTC. Translated: CASSPLGGDQETQYF. Looking up the rest from reference TRBV5-1 and TRBJ2-5 gives the full variable domain: KAGVTQTPRYLIKTRGQQVTLSCSPISGHRSVSWYQQTPGQGLQFLFEYFSETQRNKGNFPGRFSGRQFSNSRSEMNVSTLELGDSALYLCASSPLGGDQETQYFGPGTRLLVL.

This clonotype was counted only a few times. V and J are TRBV20-1 and TRBJ2-3; no firm D call. Germline CDR1 is DFQATT and CDR2 is SNEGSKA (reference sequence). The CDR3 length is 11 residues. The V gene lost 0 bases and the J gene lost 6 bases, with 4 bases spanning the gap. As DNA, the CDR3 is TGCAGTGCTAGAGACACGGATACGCAGTATTTT. Translation: CSARDTDTQYF.

This clonotype was detected only once. This chain joins TRBV18 and TRBJ2-1; 10 bases fit TRBD2. Germline V gene data show CDR1 as KGHSH and CDR2 as LQKENI. Germline trimming cut 1 base from V and 7 bases from J; bases unmatched to any gene: 10. The CDR3 consists of 17 residues. CDR3 DNA: TGTGCCAGCTCACCACTGCTAGCGGGGGCCAAGGGGAATGAGCAGTTCTTC. This sequence encodes CASSPLLAGAKGNEQFF.

This rearrangement joins TRBV14 to TRBJ1-5, with D maybe TRBD1 (5 bases). Germline CDR1 SGHDN, CDR2 FVKESK. The CDR3 is 15 residues long. Trimming took off 7 bases at V and 3 bases at J, with 16 bases between the two ends. CDR3 bases: TGTGCCAGCACCCAGGTCGGGGGAACCAATCAGCCCCAGCATTTT. It yields the protein CASTQVGGTNQPQHF.

This clonotype was picked up a small number of times. The J gene is TRBJ2-7, the V gene TRBV20-1; D may be TRBD2 (6 bases). V dropped 4 bases and J dropped 2 bases, with 12 bases sitting between them. This CDR3 region has 13 residues. Per germline, CDR1 DFQATT and CDR2 SNEGSKA (reference sequence). The CDR3 DNA sequence: TGCAGTGCTAATAGCGGAGACGCCTACGAGCAGTACTTC. It is translated as CSANSGDAYEQYF.

This clonotype was seen at least ten times. The V call is TRBV2, the J call TRBJ1-1, with no clear D. Germline CDR1 reads SNHLY; CDR2 reads FYNNEI. The CDR3 sequence is 12 residues long. The germline V and J ends were trimmed by 8 bases and 6 bases, with 13 bases remaining between them. The CDR3 sequence is CASGVFRAEAFF. DNA for the CDR3: TGTGCCAGCGGAGTCTTTCGGGCTGAAGCTTTCTTT.

The sample holds a few counts of this clonotype. The chain uses TRBV6-1 and TRBJ1-1; D gene uncertain. Trimming removed 10 bases from V and 2 bases from J, with 11 bases in between. Germline CDR1 and CDR2: MNHNS and SASEGT. The CDR3 spans 12 residues. The chain's CDR3 is CATSYSNTEAFF. DNA of the CDR3: TGTGCCACTAGCTACAGTAACACTGAAGCTTTCTTT.